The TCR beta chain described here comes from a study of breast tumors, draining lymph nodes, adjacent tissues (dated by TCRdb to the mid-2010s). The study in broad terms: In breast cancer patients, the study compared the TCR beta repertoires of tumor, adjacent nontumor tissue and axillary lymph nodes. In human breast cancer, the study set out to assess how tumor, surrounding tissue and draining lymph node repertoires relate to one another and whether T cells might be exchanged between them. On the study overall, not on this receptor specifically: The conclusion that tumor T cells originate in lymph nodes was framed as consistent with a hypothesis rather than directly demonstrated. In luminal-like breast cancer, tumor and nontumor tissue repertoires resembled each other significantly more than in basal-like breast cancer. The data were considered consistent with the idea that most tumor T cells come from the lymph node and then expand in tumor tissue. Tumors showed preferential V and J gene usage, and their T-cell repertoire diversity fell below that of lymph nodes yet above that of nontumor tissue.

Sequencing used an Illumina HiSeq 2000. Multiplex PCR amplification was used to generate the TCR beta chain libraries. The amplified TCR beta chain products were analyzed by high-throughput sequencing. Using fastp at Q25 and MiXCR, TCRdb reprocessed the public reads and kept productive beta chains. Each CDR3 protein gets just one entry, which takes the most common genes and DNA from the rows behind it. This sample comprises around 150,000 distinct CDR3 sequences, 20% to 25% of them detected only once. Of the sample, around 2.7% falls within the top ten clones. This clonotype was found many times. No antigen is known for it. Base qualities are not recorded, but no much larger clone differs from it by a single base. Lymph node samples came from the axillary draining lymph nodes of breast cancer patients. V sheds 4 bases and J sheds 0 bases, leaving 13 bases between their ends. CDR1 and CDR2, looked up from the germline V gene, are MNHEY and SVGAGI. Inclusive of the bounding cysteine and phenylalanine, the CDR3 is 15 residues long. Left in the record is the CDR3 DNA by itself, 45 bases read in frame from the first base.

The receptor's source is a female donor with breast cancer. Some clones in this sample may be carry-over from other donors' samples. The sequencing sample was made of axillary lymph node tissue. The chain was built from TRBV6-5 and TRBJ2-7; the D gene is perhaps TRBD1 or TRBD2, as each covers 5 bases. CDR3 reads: CASSSLTGTSYEQYF. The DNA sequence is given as TGTGCCAGCAGTTCCCTGACTGGGACCTCCTACGAGCAGTACTTC.